Each of the 32 T cell receptor beta chains below was sequenced from the same sample in a study of blood T cell repertoires in COVID-19. Assay: immunoSEQ multiplex PCR; the TCRdb copy retains only in-frame clones and omits some. The table lists about 170,000 clones, approximately 90% of them singletons, with 4.5% to 5% in the top ten. Source material: peripheral blood. These receptors all stem from a man between 18 and 29 years old with COVID-19, enrolled during active disease.

Worth noting for this clone: The junction and the germline gene differ at one end; a read error may be behind it. The CDR3 is CASSLKSQHNEKLLF. Written as DNA, the CDR3 is TGTGCCAGCAGCTTGAAGTCACAGCATAATGAAAAACTGCTTTTT. The chain has TRBV5-4 and TRBJ1-4, with unresolved D. Germline CDR1 reads SGHNT; CDR2 reads YYREEE (reference sequence). The CDR3 is 15 residues long.

The rearrangement uses TRBV9 and TRBJ1-2, with TRBD1 as a possible D gene (6 bases). V was trimmed by 4 bases and J by 0 bases, leaving 19 bases between them. The CDR3 spans 17 residues. The germline V gene has CDR1 SGDLS and CDR2 YYNGEE. In DNA, the CDR3 is TGTGCCAGCAGCCTGAGCACCTGGGACACCCCTAACTATGGCTACACCTTC. It is translated as CASSLSTWDTPNYGYTF.

The chain links TRBV14 to TRBJ2-1; tentative D call: TRBD2 (6 bases). V was clipped by 1 base and J by 2 bases, with 9 bases between them. The CDR3 extends over 15 amino acids. The V gene's germline CDR1 is SGHDN and CDR2 FVKESK. Here the CDR3 DNA reads TGTGCCAGCAGCCAAGTGGGACTCACCTACAATGAGCAGTTCTTC. Protein sequence: CASSQVGLTYNEQFF.

This clone was seen only once. This rearrangement joins TRBV23-1 to TRBJ2-7; 10 bases line up with TRBD2. TRBV23-1 is filed as an ORF, its function uncertain. The CDR3 has 16 amino acids. After removal of 1 base from V and 0 bases from J, the junction contained 3 bases not matched to a gene. The CDR3 bases are TGCGCCAGCAGTCAATTGTCTAGCGGGAGCTCCTACGAGCAGTACTTC. Translation: CASSQLSSGSSYEQYF.

The V call is TRBV5-4, the J call TRBJ2-1, with 14 bases matching TRBD2. The ends lost 4 bases at V and 9 bases at J; junction bases unmatched: 6. The length of the CDR3 is 15 residues. The germline gives CDR1 SGHNT, CDR2 YYREEE (reference sequence). Written as DNA, the CDR3 is TGTGCCAGCAGCCGGAGACTAGCGGGAGGGGGTGAGCAGTTCTTC. It is translated as CASSRRLAGGGEQFF. Full variable domain (rest looked up from reference TRBV5-4 and TRBJ2-1): ETGVTQSPTHLIKTRGQQVTLRCSSQSGHNTVSWYQQALGQGPQFIFQYYREEENGRGNFPPRFSGLQFPNYSSELNVNALELDDSALYLCASSRRLAGGGEQFFGPGTRLTVL.

As DNA, the CDR3 is TGTGCCATCAGTGCTAAGCTTCTCCCAGATACGCAGTATTTT. Its translation: CAISAKLLPDTQYF. The chain uses TRBV10-3 and TRBJ2-3; the D is unclear. The V end lost 4 bases, the J end lost 4 bases, and 12 bases lay between the germline ends. This CDR3 contains 14 residues. CDR1 ENHRY and CDR2 SYGVKD come from the germline V gene.

V is TRBV18 and J is TRBJ2-7, with 10 positions matching TRBD1. From germline, CDR1 is KGHSH and CDR2 LQKENI. V dropped 6 bases and J dropped 4; count of bases not matched to a gene: 6. This CDR3 spans 14 amino acids. The chain's CDR3 is CASSPVGQGYEQYF. CDR3 nucleotides: TGTGCCAGCTCGCCCGTGGGACAGGGGTACGAGCAGTACTTC.

The chain joins TRBV18 to TRBJ1-5; TRBD1 is a possible D gene (5 bases). Trimming removed 2 bases at V and 5 bases at J, with 16 bases between. From germline, CDR1 is KGHSH and CDR2 LQKENI. This CDR3 comprises 16 residues. The CDR3 loop reads CASSPGGGALYQPQHF. The CDR3 DNA reads TGTGCCAGCTCACCAGGAGGAGGGGCCCTTTATCAGCCCCAGCATTTT.

The J gene is TRBJ1-5, the V gene TRBV11-2, with D perhaps matching TRBD1 (5 bases). Germline V gene sequence: CDR1 SGHAT, CDR2 FQNNGV. The V and J ends lost 5 bases and 4 bases respectively, with 12 bases between them. The CDR3 loop spans 14 amino acids. The CDR3 nucleotides read TGTGCCAGCAGCCAAATGGGGCGGAATCAGCCCCAGCATTTT. Translation: CASSQMGRNQPQHF.

V and J are TRBV11-3 and TRBJ1-6; D unclear. The CDR3 length is 17 residues. Germline V gives CDR1 SGHNT, CDR2 YENEEA. V shed 5 bases and J shed 7 bases, with 21 bases lying between them. CDR3 in amino acids: CASSPRREGGRNSPLHF. CDR3 nucleotides: TGTGCCAGCAGCCCCCGGAGGGAGGGAGGAAGGAATTCACCCCTCCACTTT.

This clone was seen a single time. CDR3 DNA: TGTGCCAGCAGCCACCGGTCCGGGCCCGACGAGGGGCCCCAGCATTTT. Amino acids: CASSHRSGPDEGPQHF. This chain uses TRBV13 with TRBJ1-5; no reliable D call. The CDR3 loop spans 16 amino acids. The germline CDR1 and CDR2 sequences are PRHDT and FYEKMQ (reference sequence). Between the trimmed V and J ends, which lost 5 bases and 9 bases, there was a span of 23 bases.

The CDR3 region is CASSRTGGGYNEQFF. CDR3 DNA: TGCGCCAGCAGCCGTACAGGGGGAGGCTACAATGAGCAGTTCTTC. The gene calls are TRBV4-3 and TRBJ2-1; 8 nucleotides agree with TRBD1. The CDR3 loop spans 15 amino acids. J lost 3 bases, V lost 4 bases, and 5 bases had no gene match. In germline, CDR1 is LGHNA, CDR2 YSLEER.

V and J are TRBV28 and TRBJ1-2; 8 bases are shared with TRBD1. CDR3 length: 13 amino acids. The trim removed 6 bases at V and 4 bases at J, leaving 4 bases unmatched. Germline V CDR1 and CDR2: MDHEN, SYDVKM. The CDR3 DNA is TGTGCCAGCAGGAGAGGGACAGGCTATGGCTACACCTTC. This gives the protein CASRRGTGYGYTF.

The chain combines TRBV6-5 with TRBJ2-7, with D unresolved. The germline V gene has CDR1 MNHEY and CDR2 SVGAGI. V lost 8 bases, J lost 5 bases, and 19 bases lay in between. This CDR3 has 14 residues. The CDR3 spells CASSRSVSSDEQYF. CDR3 in DNA: TGTGCCAGCTCTCGGAGCGTTAGTTCCGACGAGCAGTACTTC.

V and J are TRBV6-5 and TRBJ2-1; 8 positions agree with TRBD2. The length of the CDR3 is 14 residues. V gave up 3 bases and J gave up 5 bases; unmatched junction bases: 3. Germline CDR1 and CDR2: MNHEY and SVGAGI. The CDR3 sequence: CASSYSGIDNEQFF. As DNA, the CDR3 is TGTGCCAGCAGTTATAGCGGGATTGACAATGAGCAGTTCTTC.

CDR3 sequence reads: CASSFLRISNQPQHF. The CDR3 bases are TGTGCCAGCAGTTTTTTGAGGATTAGCAATCAGCCCCAGCATTTT. The J gene is TRBJ1-5, the V gene TRBV28; D remains ambiguous. The CDR3 has 15 amino acids. Germline assignment: CDR1 MDHEN and CDR2 SYDVKM. The V end lost 3 bases, the J end lost 0 bases, and 9 bases lay between the germline ends.

In nucleotides, the CDR3 is TGCAGCGTTGAGGCGGCGACGGGCTCCTACGAGCAGTACTTC. Translation: CSVEAATGSYEQYF. The chain links TRBV29-1 to TRBJ2-7; D is uncertain. This CDR3 is 14 amino acids long. Trimming took off 3 bases at V and 0 bases at J, with 12 bases between the two ends. CDR1 and CDR2 from the germline V gene are SQVTM and ANQGSEA.

CDR3 nucleotide sequence: TGTGCCAGCTCACCACCGGGGACTTCCAGCTCCTACGAGCAGTACTTC. This translates into CASSPPGTSSSYEQYF. The V and J genes are TRBV18 and TRBJ2-7; D perhaps matches TRBD2 (6 bases). Trimming took 0 bases from V and 0 from J, leaving 12 bases between them. CDR3 length equals 16 residues. Germline CDR1 and CDR2: KGHSH and LQKENI.

The CDR3 protein is CASRVRRTGRYGYTF. The CDR3 region has the DNA TGTGCCAGCAGAGTACGACGGACAGGGAGGTATGGCTACACCTTC. The chain links TRBV28 to TRBJ1-2, with 8 nucleotides matching TRBD1. This CDR3 region has 15 residues. CDR1 and CDR2 (germline): MDHEN, SYDVKM. Trimming removed 6 bases from V and 5 bases from J; junction bases left unmatched: 11.

The V call is TRBV5-1, the J call TRBJ2-1; 9 bases map to TRBD1. CDR3 length: 15 residues. V lost 2 bases to trimming and J lost 6 bases; unmatched junction nucleotides: 6. From germline, CDR1 is SGHRS and CDR2 YFSETQ. CDR3 loop: CASSFRQGGLNEQFF. Written as DNA, the CDR3 is TGCGCCAGCAGCTTCCGACAGGGGGGTCTCAATGAGCAGTTCTTC.

The V call is TRBV28, the J call TRBJ2-1; TRBD2 might be the D (6 bases). V lost 5 bases, J lost 7 bases, and 15 bases lay in between. Germline CDR1 is MDHEN and CDR2 is SYDVKM. The CDR3 spans 14 residues. The CDR3 sequence is CASSPPAGRNEQFF. The CDR3 DNA follows: TGTGCCAGCAGTCCCCCGGCAGGGAGGAATGAGCAGTTCTTC.

The chain couples TRBV27 to TRBJ2-7; the match to TRBD2 covers 10 bases. Germline V gives CDR1 MNHEY, CDR2 SMNVEV (reference sequence). This CDR3 has 15 amino acids. Germline trimming cut 5 bases from V and 7 bases from J; bases unmatched to any gene: 11. The CDR3 sequence is CASSPRTSGLGEQYF. The CDR3 region has the DNA TGTGCCAGCAGTCCGCGGACTAGCGGCCTCGGGGAGCAGTACTTC.

CDR3 nucleotide sequence: TGTGCCAGCTCACCTGGGACAGGGGGCGGTTGGAACACTGAAGCTTTCTTT. Translated, it gives CASSPGTGGGWNTEAFF. This chain links TRBV18 with TRBJ1-1, with TRBD1 matching 12 bases. Germline lookup yields CDR1 KGHSH and CDR2 LQKENI. This CDR3 comprises 17 residues. V was clipped by 3 bases and J by 1 base; unmatched bases: 6.

As for this clone: Relative to the germline gene, one junction end is altered; a read error may explain this. The genes are TRBV27 and TRBJ2-4, with D possibly TRBD1 on 6 matching bases. CDR3 length: 10 residues. Looked up from germline, CDR1 is MNHEY and CDR2 is SMNVEV (reference sequence). The DNA of the CDR3 is TGTGCCAGCAGTTTAGGGGGCAGTGACTTC. Translating it yields CASSLGGSDF.

The chain joins TRBV5-1 to TRBJ2-2, with D perhaps TRBD2 (5 bases). The CDR3 has 15 residues. The V gene's germline CDR1 is SGHRS and CDR2 YFSETQ. Trimming left V 2 bases short and J 4 bases short, with 12 bases between. The CDR3 sequence: CASSFIEGGTGELFF. As DNA, the CDR3 is TGCGCCAGCAGCTTTATCGAAGGAGGCACCGGGGAGCTGTTTTTT.

The V call is TRBV19, the J call TRBJ2-5; TRBD1 aligns across 9 bases. The germline V gene encodes CDR1 LNHDA and CDR2 SQIVND (reference sequence). The CDR3 has 14 residues. The ends lost 11 bases at V and 5 bases at J; junction bases unmatched: 12. CDR3 protein: CAPITGGGRETQYF. The CDR3 region has the DNA TGTGCCCCCATTACAGGGGGCGGCCGCGAGACCCAGTACTTC.

The rearrangement links TRBV28 to TRBJ1-2; TRBD1 matches at 8 bases. The junction had 6 bases not matched to a gene; V was cut back by 5 bases and J by 4 bases. Germline V gene data show CDR1 as MDHEN and CDR2 as SYDVKM. The CDR3 length is 14 residues. CDR3 loop: CASSPLTGAYGYTF. The CDR3 nucleotides read TGTGCCAGCAGTCCCCTGACAGGGGCCTATGGCTACACCTTC.

V and J are TRBV6-5 and TRBJ2-1; 8 nucleotides match TRBD1. The V and J ends lost 0 bases and 2 bases, in that order; junction bases with no gene match: 3. The CDR3 has 16 residues. Germline CDR1 reads MNHEY; CDR2 reads SVGAGI. In DNA, the CDR3 is TGTGCCAGCAGTTACTCTCTCAGGGGGCCCTACAATGAGCAGTTCTTC. Protein: CASSYSLRGPYNEQFF.

This clone was recorded a few times. The chain uses TRBV23-1 and TRBJ2-7; maybe TRBD1 (6 bases). TRBV23-1 counts as an open reading frame of uncertain function. The CDR3 loop spans 16 amino acids. Trimming stripped 6 bases from V and 3 bases from J, with 21 bases between. As DNA, the CDR3 is TGCGCCAGCAGACTACTTACAGGGCCCAGGGTCTACGAGCAGTACTTC. Amino acid sequence: CASRLLTGPRVYEQYF.

The CDR3 here is CASSLDRQGDSPLHF. The CDR3, as DNA: TGCGCCAGCAGCTTGGACAGGCAAGGGGATTCACCCCTCCACTTT. The chain employs TRBV5-1 and TRBJ1-6; maybe TRBD1 (5 bases). The length of the CDR3 is 15 residues. In germline, CDR1 is SGHRS, CDR2 YFSETQ. Trimming removed 0 bases from V and 8 bases from J, with 12 bases in between.

J is TRBJ1-2 and V is TRBV7-2; possibly TRBD1 for D (5 bases). V shed 4 bases and J shed 4 bases, with 13 bases lying between them. The CDR3 sequence is 14 residues long. Germline CDR1 reads SGHTA; CDR2 reads FQGNSA. The CDR3 spells CASSYARGSYGYTF. Written as DNA, the CDR3 is TGTGCCAGCAGCTACGCACGGGGGAGCTATGGCTACACCTTC.

The chain has TRBV6-5 and TRBJ2-4, with D perhaps matching TRBD1 (5 bases). The V gene's germline CDR1 is MNHEY and CDR2 SVGAGI. The CDR3 sequence is 14 residues long. Trimming shortened V by 0 bases and J by 5 bases, and 8 bases separated the two germline ends. The CDR3 nucleotides read TGTGCCAGCAGTTACTCGGCCAGGGAAAACATTCAGTACTTC. Its translation: CASSYSARENIQYF.